A single sample is the source of the 19 T cell receptor beta chains below, sequenced in a study of control samples from healthy donors and cancer patients. Generated by immunoSEQ multiplex PCR, the TCRdb table keeps only in-frame clones and is missing some. Counted here are some 120,000 clones, about 93% occurring once; the ten biggest clones make up under 2%. Sequenced sample: PBMCs. These receptors were obtained from a man aged 45-60 years with head and neck cancer.

The chain has TRBV19 and TRBJ2-5; D gene uncertain. Germline loops: CDR1 LNHDA, CDR2 SQIVND (reference sequence). The length of the CDR3 is 11 residues. V gave up 4 bases and J gave up 5 bases, with 5 bases separating them. The CDR3 loop reads CASSTLETQYF. CDR3 nucleotides: TGTGCCAGTAGTACCCTGGAGACCCAGTACTTC.

The CDR3 sequence is CASSLGQIYGYTF. The CDR3, as DNA: TGTGCCAGCAGCTTAGGACAGATCTATGGCTACACCTTC. This chain links TRBV7-2 with TRBJ1-2; weak D call: TRBD1 (5 bases). V was pared by 1 base and J by 4 bases, with 7 bases between. Germline V gives CDR1 SGHTA, CDR2 FQGNSA. The CDR3 runs 13 residues.

This chain connects TRBV18 to TRBJ2-2, with D perhaps matching TRBD1 or TRBD2 (6 bases each). This CDR3 is built from 13 residues. Germline V CDR1 and CDR2: KGHSH, LQKENI. The germline V and J ends were trimmed by 8 bases and 6 bases, with 13 bases remaining between them. The CDR3 protein is CASTQGRSGELFF. In DNA form, the CDR3 reads TGTGCCAGCACCCAGGGGAGGTCCGGGGAGCTGTTTTTT.

The chain uses TRBV28 and TRBJ2-2, with TRBD2 matching over 9 bases. CDR3 length: 15 amino acids. CDR1 is MDHEN and CDR2 is SYDVKM in the germline V gene. Trimming at V came to 7 bases and at J to 2 bases, leaving 5 bases not matched to a gene. The CDR3 DNA follows: TGTGCCAGCACGGTGGGACTAGCCAACACCGGGGAGCTGTTTTTT. Translating gives CASTVGLANTGELFF.

The CDR3 region has the DNA TGTGCCTGGAGTGTAGGGACGGAACGAGAGACCCAGTACTTC. Its protein product is CAWSVGTERETQYF. The gene calls are TRBV30 and TRBJ2-5; D could derive from TRBD1 or TRBD2 (5 bases each). Germline assignment: CDR1 GTSNPN and CDR2 SVGIG (reference sequence). This CDR3 contains 14 residues. V lost 0 bases, J lost 4 bases, and 12 bases lay in between.

The rearrangement links TRBV30 to TRBJ1-5; 11 bases fit TRBD1. CDR3 length: 15 residues. V was clipped by 0 bases and J by 6 bases; unmatched bases: 4. The germline V gene encodes CDR1 GTSNPN and CDR2 SVGIG (reference sequence). The DNA of the CDR3 is TGTGCCTGGAGTGTGGGGACAGGGGGGGGTCAGCCCCAGCATTTT. This sequence encodes CAWSVGTGGGQPQHF. Full variable domain (rest looked up from reference TRBV30 and TRBJ1-5): SQTIHQWPATLVQPVGSPLSLECTVEGTSNPNLYWYRQAAGRGLQLLFYSVGIGQISSEVPQNLSASRPQDRQFILSSKKLLLSDSGFYLCAWSVGTGGGQPQHFGDGTRLSIL.

The chain employs TRBV28 and TRBJ1-4; 9 bases agree with TRBD1. Losses at the gene ends were 5 bases for V and 6 bases for J; bases not matched to a gene: 7. The CDR3 consists of 15 residues. Germline V gene lookup returns CDR1 MDHEN and CDR2 SYDVKM. The CDR3: CASSRTGAQYEKLFF. The CDR3 nucleotides read TGTGCCAGCAGTAGGACAGGGGCTCAATATGAAAAACTGTTTTTT.

As for this clone: A read error may produce the germline difference seen at one junction end. The gene calls are TRBV6-5 and TRBJ1-2; 9 positions match TRBD1. CDR3 length equals 15 residues. Germline V gene data show CDR1 as MNHEY and CDR2 as SVGAGI. The CDR3 DNA follows: TGTGCCAGCAGTCCGACAGGGGGTTGGAGGACAGTGCCTTTCTTC. Amino acid sequence: CASSPTGGWRTVPFF.

CDR3 DNA sequence: TGTGCCAGTAGTCCTAAAGGGGATACGCAGTATTTT. Its protein is CASSPKGDTQYF. This rearrangement joins TRBV19 to TRBJ2-3; D gene ambiguous. The CDR3 runs 12 residues. Germline CDR1 LNHDA, CDR2 SQIVND (reference sequence). V was shortened by 5 bases and J by 6 bases, with 9 bases between the two germline ends.

The chain is built from TRBV5-1 and TRBJ1-5, with D unclear. Germline V gene sequence: CDR1 SGHRS, CDR2 YFSETQ. This CDR3 has 14 amino acids. With 1 base removed from V and 3 bases from J, the gap between germline ends came to 8 bases. CDR3 sequence: CASSLLGSNQPQHF. In DNA, the CDR3 is TGCGCCAGCAGCTTGCTGGGGTCCAATCAGCCCCAGCATTTT.

The chain combines TRBV6-5 with TRBJ1-1; perhaps TRBD1 as D (6 bases). Between the trimmed V and J ends, which lost 6 bases and 1 base, there was a span of 15 bases. There are 15 residues in the CDR3. The germline CDR1 and CDR2 sequences are MNHEY and SVGAGI. The CDR3, as DNA: TGTGCCAGCAGCCCCCCCGGCAGGGGGAACACTGAAGCTTTCTTT. Encoded protein: CASSPPGRGNTEAFF.

The V gene is TRBV7-2, the J gene TRBJ2-3; D may be TRBD1 (6 bases). This CDR3 has 16 amino acids. Germline CDR1 SGHTA, CDR2 FQGNSA. V shed 0 bases and J shed 2 bases, with 12 bases lying between them. The CDR3 region is CASSLAGAGATDTQYF. The DNA for the CDR3 is TGTGCCAGCAGCTTAGCGGGGGCAGGAGCCACAGATACGCAGTATTTT. The variable domain in full, completed from reference TRBV7-2 and TRBJ2-3, reads GAGVSQSPSNKVTEKGKDVELRCDPISGHTALYWYRQSLGQGLEFLIYFQGNSAPDKSGLPSDRFSAERTGGSVSTLTIQRTQQEDSAVYLCASSLAGAGATDTQYFGPGTRLTVL.

V and J are TRBV3-1 (or the pseudogene TRBV3-2) and TRBJ1-6; D may be TRBD1 (6 bases). Deletions cut 2 bases from V and 10 bases from J, with 12 bases between. The CDR3 has 14 residues. CDR1 is LGHDT, CDR2 YNNKEL, per germline (reference sequence). CDR3 residues: CASSQQGFRSPLHF. DNA for the CDR3: TGTGCCAGCAGCCAACAGGGGTTTCGGTCACCCCTCCACTTT.

The chain joins TRBV7-2 to TRBJ1-3; weak D call: TRBD1 (5 bases). CDR1 and CDR2 from the germline V gene are SGHTA and FQGNSA. This CDR3 has 16 residues. Between the trimmed V and J ends, which lost 2 bases and 0 bases, there was a span of 11 bases. The CDR3 here is CASSLRGRASGNTIYF. CDR3 sequence (DNA): TGTGCCAGCAGCTTAAGGGGAAGGGCCTCTGGAAACACCATATATTTT. The full variable domain, completed using reference TRBV7-2 and TRBJ1-3, is GAGVSQSPSNKVTEKGKDVELRCDPISGHTALYWYRQSLGQGLEFLIYFQGNSAPDKSGLPSDRFSAERTGGSVSTLTIQRTQQEDSAVYLCASSLRGRASGNTIYFGEGSWLTVV.

This clone has only one observation. The CDR3 sequence is CASSQDVAGSYNEQFF. The CDR3 region has the DNA TGTGCCAGCAGCCAAGATGTAGCGGGATCTTACAATGAGCAGTTCTTC. The chain uses TRBV4-2 and TRBJ2-1; TRBD2 matches 8 bases. V dropped 0 bases and J dropped 4; count of bases not matched to a gene: 5. CDR1 LGHNA and CDR2 YNFKEQ come from the germline V gene. The CDR3 is made up of 16 amino acids.

The chain links TRBV5-1 to TRBJ1-1; 7 nucleotides align to TRBD1. CDR1 and CDR2 (germline): SGHRS, YFSETQ. The CDR3 extends over 14 amino acids. The V and J ends lost 3 bases and 4 bases, in that order; junction bases with no gene match: 6. The CDR3 DNA reads as TGCGCCAGCAGCTCGACAGGGAGTGGCACTGAAGCTTTCTTT. Protein product: CASSSTGSGTEAFF. Full variable domain (remainder filled in from reference TRBV5-1 and TRBJ1-1): KAGVTQTPRYLIKTRGQQVTLSCSPISGHRSVSWYQQTPGQGLQFLFEYFSETQRNKGNFPGRFSGRQFSNSRSEMNVSTLELGDSALYLCASSSTGSGTEAFFGQGTRLTVV.

This chain joins TRBV4-1 and TRBJ2-7; TRBD2 matches 8 bases. Per germline, CDR1 MGHRA and CDR2 YSYEKL. The CDR3 covers 14 residues. V trimming: 4 bases; J trimming: 6 bases; junction bases outside the gene matches: 8. Here the CDR3 reads CASSRPGLAPEQYF. CDR3 nucleotide sequence: TGCGCCAGCAGCCGGCCAGGACTAGCCCCCGAGCAGTACTTC.

The chain couples TRBV19 to TRBJ1-4; 9 positions match TRBD1. Germline-derived CDR1 and CDR2 are LNHDA and SQIVND (reference sequence). With 11 bases clipped from V and 8 bases from J, the junction kept 6 bases outside the gene matches. This CDR3 comprises 12 residues. CDR3: CAAGTGWEKLFF. The CDR3, as DNA: TGTGCCGCCGGGACAGGGTGGGAAAAACTGTTTTTT.

The chain employs TRBV11-2 and TRBJ2-1; 9 bases map to TRBD2. This CDR3 region has 13 residues. V shed 4 bases and J 8 bases; nucleotides not matched to a gene: 3. Germline-derived CDR1 and CDR2 are SGHAT and FQNNGV. CDR3 residues: CASSSRLADEQFF. Here the CDR3 DNA reads TGTGCCAGCAGCTCGCGACTAGCGGATGAGCAGTTCTTC.